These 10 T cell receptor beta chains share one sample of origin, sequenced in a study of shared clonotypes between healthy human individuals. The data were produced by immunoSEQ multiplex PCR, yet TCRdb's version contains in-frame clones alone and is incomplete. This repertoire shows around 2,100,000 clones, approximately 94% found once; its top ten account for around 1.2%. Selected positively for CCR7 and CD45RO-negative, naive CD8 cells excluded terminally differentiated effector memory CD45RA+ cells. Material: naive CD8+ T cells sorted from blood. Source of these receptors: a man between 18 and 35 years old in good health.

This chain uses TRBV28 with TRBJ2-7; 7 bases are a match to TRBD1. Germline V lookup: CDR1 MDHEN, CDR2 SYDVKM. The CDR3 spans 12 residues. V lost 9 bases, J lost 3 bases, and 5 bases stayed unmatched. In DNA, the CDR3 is TGTGCCAGTTGGGACAGCTACTACGAGCAGTACTTC. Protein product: CASWDSYYEQYF.

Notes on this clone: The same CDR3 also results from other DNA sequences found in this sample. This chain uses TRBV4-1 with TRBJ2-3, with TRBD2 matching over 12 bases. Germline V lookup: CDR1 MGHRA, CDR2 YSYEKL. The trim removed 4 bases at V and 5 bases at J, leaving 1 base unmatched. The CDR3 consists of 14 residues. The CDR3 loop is CASSLGLAGDTQYF. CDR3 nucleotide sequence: TGCGCCAGCAGCCTGGGACTAGCGGGAGATACGCAGTATTTT.

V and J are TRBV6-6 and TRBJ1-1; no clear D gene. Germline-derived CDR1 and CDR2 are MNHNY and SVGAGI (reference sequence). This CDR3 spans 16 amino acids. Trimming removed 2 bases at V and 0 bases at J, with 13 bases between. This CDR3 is CASSYGRDFMNTEAFF. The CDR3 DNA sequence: TGTGCCAGCAGTTACGGCAGAGACTTCATGAACACTGAAGCTTTCTTT.

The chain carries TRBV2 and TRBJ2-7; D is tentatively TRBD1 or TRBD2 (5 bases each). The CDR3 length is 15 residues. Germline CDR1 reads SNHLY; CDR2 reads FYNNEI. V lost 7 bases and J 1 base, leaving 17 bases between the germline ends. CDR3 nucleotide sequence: TGTGCCAGCAACGCTGACTTGGGACCGTCCTACGAGCAGTACTTC. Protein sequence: CASNADLGPSYEQYF.

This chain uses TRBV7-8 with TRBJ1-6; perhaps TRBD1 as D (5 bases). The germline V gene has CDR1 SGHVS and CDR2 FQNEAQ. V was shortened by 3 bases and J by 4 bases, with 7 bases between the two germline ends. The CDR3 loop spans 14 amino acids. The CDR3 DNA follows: TGTGCCAGCAGCTTGACAGATTATAATTCACCCCTCCACTTT. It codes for CASSLTDYNSPLHF.

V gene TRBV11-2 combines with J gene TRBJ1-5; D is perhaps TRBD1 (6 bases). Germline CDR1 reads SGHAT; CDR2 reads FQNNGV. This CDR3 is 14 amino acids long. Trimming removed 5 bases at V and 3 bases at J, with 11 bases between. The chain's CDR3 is CASSRGDNNQPQHF. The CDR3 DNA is TGTGCCAGCAGCAGGGGGGACAACAATCAGCCCCAGCATTTT.

The CDR3 is CASSQDRRYTEAFF. Written as DNA, the CDR3 is TGTGCCAGCAGCCAAGACAGGCGCTACACTGAAGCTTTCTTT. The chain combines TRBV27 with TRBJ1-1; maybe TRBD1 (6 bases). The V and J ends lost 6 bases and 3 bases respectively, with 14 bases between them. CDR3 length equals 14 residues. Germline CDR1 reads MNHEY; CDR2 reads SMNVEV (reference sequence).

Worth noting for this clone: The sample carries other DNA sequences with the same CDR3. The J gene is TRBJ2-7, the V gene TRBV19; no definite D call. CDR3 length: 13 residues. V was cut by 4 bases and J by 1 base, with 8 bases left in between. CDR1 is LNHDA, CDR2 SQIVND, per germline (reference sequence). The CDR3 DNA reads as TGTGCCAGTAGTACCACGGTGTCCTACGAGCAGTACTTC. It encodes CASSTTVSYEQYF.

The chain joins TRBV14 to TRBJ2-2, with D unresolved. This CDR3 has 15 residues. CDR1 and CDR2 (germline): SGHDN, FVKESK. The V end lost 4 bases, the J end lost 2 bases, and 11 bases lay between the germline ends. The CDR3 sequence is CASSPKGPNTGELFF. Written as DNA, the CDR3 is TGTGCCAGCAGCCCCAAGGGCCCCAACACCGGGGAGCTGTTTTTT.

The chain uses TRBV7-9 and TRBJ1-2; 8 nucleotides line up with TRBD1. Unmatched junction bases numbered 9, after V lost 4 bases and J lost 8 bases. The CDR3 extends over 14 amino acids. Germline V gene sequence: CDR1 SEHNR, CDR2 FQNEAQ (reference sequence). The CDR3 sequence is CASSWTDRAGGYTF. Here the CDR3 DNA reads TGTGCCAGCAGCTGGACGGACAGGGCTGGGGGCTACACCTTC.